This T cell receptor beta chain is from a study of blood T cell repertoires in COVID-19. As for the study in general: PBMCs, B-cell-depleted T cells, or T cells provided the cDNA or gDNA that made up the material.

Patients at the Seattle site were enrolled during active infection and followed longitudinally. V was clipped by 4 bases and J by 4 bases, with 14 bases between them. This CDR3 has 14 residues. CDR1 is SGHRS, CDR2 YFSETQ, per germline. Assay used: immunoSEQ multiplex PCR; TCRdb lists only in-frame clones, some missing. The data hold around 270,000 clones, with roughly 84% observed a single time. Sequenced sample: peripheral blood. J is TRBJ1-2 and V is TRBV5-1; D not resolved. The source of this sequence is a human donor with COVID-19, enrolled during active disease. The donor label of this sample is uncertain. Written as DNA, the CDR3 is TGCGCCAGCAGCCAAACGGCGGATCTCTATGGCTACACCTTC. Its protein is CASSQTADLYGYTF.